These 5 T cell receptor beta chains were all obtained from the same sample, sequenced in a study of blood T cell repertoires in COVID-19. Measured with immunoSEQ multiplex PCR; TCRdb has only the in-frame clones, and not every one. Of 100,000 to 150,000 clones listed, about four fifths are singletons. Material for sequencing was peripheral blood. These receptors were collected from a man in his fifties or sixties with acute or convalescent COVID-19.

This chain links TRBV30 with TRBJ1-5; TRBD1 matches 8 bases. This CDR3 is built from 14 residues. V shed 5 bases and J 1 base; nucleotides not matched to a gene: 4. Germline CDR1 and CDR2: GTSNPN and SVGIG (reference sequence). The DNA for the CDR3 is TGTGCCTGGGGACAGGGTGTAAGCAATCAGCCCCAGCATTTT. Translation gives CAWGQGVSNQPQHF.

The CDR3 DNA reads as TGTGCCTGGAGTGACAGTCCCCAGGGACCCCAGCATTTT. Translated: CAWSDSPQGPQHF. The J gene is TRBJ1-5, the V gene TRBV30; TRBD1 is a possible D gene (5 bases). The CDR3 contains 13 residues. Trimming took off 1 base at V and 10 bases at J, with 14 bases between the two ends. Germline CDR1 reads GTSNPN; CDR2 reads SVGIG (reference sequence).

The chain joins TRBV5-1 to TRBJ2-2; TRBD2 aligns across 11 bases. This CDR3 region has 18 residues. V shed 0 bases, J shed 1 base, and the junction held 5 bases outside the gene matches. CDR1 and CDR2 (germline): SGHRS, YFSETQ. The CDR3 protein is CASSLAGSGRGNTGELFF. The CDR3 coding sequence is TGCGCCAGCAGCTTGGCCGGTAGCGGGAGGGGGAACACCGGGGAGCTGTTTTTT.

V usage is TRBV30 and J usage is TRBJ2-1; TRBD2 matches 8 bases. Germline CDR1 reads GTSNPN; CDR2 reads SVGIG (reference sequence). CDR3 size: 15 residues. V lost 5 bases and J lost 6; bases outside the gene matches: 12. The CDR3 is CAWRRPGLVSNEQFF. The CDR3 bases are TGTGCCTGGCGTAGGCCGGGACTAGTATCCAATGAGCAGTTCTTC.

The chain combines TRBV30 with TRBJ2-1; TRBD2 aligns across 10 bases. V lost 2 bases, J lost 4 bases, and 8 bases stayed unmatched. The V gene's germline CDR1 is GTSNPN and CDR2 SVGIG (reference sequence). The CDR3 loop spans 16 amino acids. The CDR3 region has the DNA TGTGCCTGGAGTAGCGGAGCGGGAGGGCCGTACAATGAGCAGTTCTTC. The encoded protein is CAWSSGAGGPYNEQFF.